These 10 T cell receptor beta chains originate from one sample sequenced in a study of neurological immune-mediated disorders. TCRdb passed the 5' RACE reads through MiXCR, listing each CDR3 protein once. The table has roughly 61,000 distinct CDR3 sequences, roughly a tenth seen once; the top ten hold around 6.7%. Indicated time point: longitudinal time-point 1 (baseline). Sequenced material: PBMCs. The receptors come from a male donor with HTLV-1-associated myelopathy (HAM/TSP).

This clonotype was recorded many times. This chain links TRBV5-1 with TRBJ2-7; D might be TRBD1 (6 bases). This CDR3 contains 14 residues. V dropped 4 bases and J dropped 6 bases, with 17 bases sitting between them. Germline CDR1 reads SGHRS; CDR2 reads YFSETQ. In DNA form, the CDR3 reads TGCGCCAGCAGCCAAATGACAGGTCGAGGCGAGCAGTACTTC. Amino acids: CASSQMTGRGEQYF. The whole variable domain, filled in from reference TRBV5-1 and TRBJ2-7, reads KAGVTQTPRYLIKTRGQQVTLSCSPISGHRSVSWYQQTPGQGLQFLFEYFSETQRNKGNFPGRFSGRQFSNSRSEMNVSTLELGDSALYLCASSQMTGRGEQYFGPGTRLTVT.

This clonotype was observed many times. V gene TRBV6-1 combines with J gene TRBJ2-3, with 11 bases fitting TRBD2. V trimming: 7 bases; J trimming: 6 bases; junction bases outside the gene matches: 6. Germline V gene data show CDR1 as MNHNS and CDR2 as SASEGT. The CDR3 is 14 amino acids. The CDR3 loop reads CASTLLAGADTQYF. The CDR3 DNA is TGTGCCAGCACCCTACTAGCGGGGGCCGATACGCAGTATTTT.

There are many counts of this clonotype. The chain combines TRBV5-1 with TRBJ1-4; tentatively, D is TRBD1 (6 bases). The V end lost 0 bases, the J end lost 4 bases, and 10 bases lay between the germline ends. CDR3 size: 15 residues. Germline CDR1 and CDR2: SGHRS and YFSETQ. Here the CDR3 reads CASSLGGLGNEKLFF. In nucleotides, the CDR3 is TGCGCCAGCAGCTTGGGGGGGCTAGGTAATGAAAAACTGTTTTTT.

The table lists this clonotype with many counts. The V and J genes are TRBV5-1 and TRBJ1-6; a possible D gene is TRBD1 (6 bases). The germline V gene has CDR1 SGHRS and CDR2 YFSETQ. V lost 4 bases, J lost 7 bases, and 12 bases lay in between. The CDR3 length is 14 residues. The CDR3 DNA reads TGCGCCAGCAGCGTCACAGGGCTCAATTCACCCCTCCACTTT. Amino acid sequence: CASSVTGLNSPLHF.

Ten or more counts support this clonotype. V and J are TRBV7-2 and TRBJ2-1; D is ambiguous. Trimming left V 0 bases short and J 4 bases short, with 10 bases between. Germline V gene lookup returns CDR1 SGHTA and CDR2 FQGNSA. The CDR3 is made up of 15 amino acids. CDR3 sequence reads: CASSLAPQKYNEQFF. The CDR3 bases are TGTGCCAGCAGCTTAGCCCCTCAGAAATACAATGAGCAGTTCTTC.

This clonotype was recorded at least ten times. This sequence joins TRBV6-2 or TRBV6-3 and TRBJ2-5; TRBD1 agrees at 9 bases. There are 13 residues in the CDR3. The V gene's germline CDR1 is MNHEY and CDR2 SVGEGT. Trimming removed 5 bases from V and 4 bases from J; junction bases left unmatched: 2. In DNA form, the CDR3 reads TGTGCCAGCAGTCGGGACAGGGCAGAGACCCAGTACTTC. It specifies CASSRDRAETQYF.

This clonotype was counted at least ten times. The V call is TRBV12-3 or TRBV12-4, the J call TRBJ2-1; TRBD1 aligns across 7 bases. The V and J ends lost 6 bases and 10 bases, in that order; junction bases with no gene match: 3. The CDR3 consists of 11 residues. The CDR3 sequence is CASSPDREQFF. The CDR3 DNA reads TGTGCCAGCAGCCCGGACAGGGAGCAGTTCTTC.

This clonotype was recorded at least ten times. The chain combines TRBV20-1 with TRBJ1-5, with no clear D. The germline V gene has CDR1 DFQATT and CDR2 SNEGSKA (reference sequence). V gave up 1 base and J gave up 7 bases, with 14 bases separating them. The CDR3 sequence is 14 residues long. In DNA form, the CDR3 reads TGCAGTGCTAGAGTAAGTGACACAATGCAGCCCCAGCATTTT. It yields the protein CSARVSDTMQPQHF.

This clonotype showed up many times. The chain combines TRBV7-2 with TRBJ2-2; tentative D call: TRBD2 (6 bases). Trimming cost V 11 bases and J 7 bases, with 20 bases left between them. The germline V gene encodes CDR1 SGHTA and CDR2 FQGNSA. CDR3 size: 14 residues. The CDR3 region is CAAGLSGGLGELFF. CDR3 DNA sequence: TGTGCCGCCGGGCTCTCCGGGGGACTCGGGGAGCTGTTTTTT. Using reference TRBV7-2 and TRBJ2-2 for the parts outside the CDR3, the full variable domain is GAGVSQSPSNKVTEKGKDVELRCDPISGHTALYWYRQSLGQGLEFLIYFQGNSAPDKSGLPSDRFSAERTGGSVSTLTIQRTQQEDSAVYLCAAGLSGGLGELFFGEGSRLTVL.

This clonotype was recorded a few times. This may arise from a read error, as a much more abundant clone is one base away. The CDR3 sequence: CASSLAGQGGQNTIYF. In nucleotides, the CDR3 is TGTGCCAGCAGCTTAGCGGGGCAGGGAGGACAAAACACCATATATTTT. V gene TRBV7-6 combines with J gene TRBJ1-3, with D tentatively TRBD1 (5 bases). Germline V gene data show CDR1 as SGHVS and CDR2 as FNYEAQ. This CDR3 comprises 16 residues. V shed 0 bases and J shed 6 bases, with 15 bases lying between them.